These 15 T cell receptor beta chains were all obtained from the same sample, sequenced in a study of CD8+CD57+ T cells in acquired aplastic anemia. Using genomic DNA as the template, TCR beta VDJ and CDR3 profiling was carried out. From the reads, TCRdb called clonotypes with MiXCR, one entry per CDR3 protein. Of 250,000 to 300,000 distinct CDR3 sequences listed, roughly three fifths are singletons. Sequenced input: sorted CD4+, CD8+, or CD8+CD57+ T cells (not recorded which) from PBMCs. These receptor sequences come from a human donor with severe aplastic anemia or a healthy control (not recorded which).

In regard to this clonotype: Because it lacks the conserved phenylalanine or tryptophan at the end, this CDR3 is likely a read error. CDR3 sequence reads: CASSFEGQGNSPLHS. CDR3 sequence (DNA): TGCGCCAGCAGCTTTGAGGGACAGGGTAATTCACCCCTCCACTCT. The chain couples TRBV5-5 to TRBJ1-6; 9 bases line up with TRBD1. Germline CDR1 and CDR2: SGHKS and YYEKEE (reference sequence). The CDR3 sequence is 15 residues long.

This clonotype appeared once. The chain is built from TRBV6-5 and TRBJ2-7; 8 bases fit TRBD2. The CDR3 is 14 residues long. With V trimmed by 6 bases and J by 2 bases, 6 bases remained unmatched. CDR1 and CDR2 from the germline V gene are MNHEY and SVGAGI. CDR3 sequence reads: CASRVPGLAYEQYF. CDR3 nucleotide sequence: TGTGCCAGCAGAGTGCCGGGACTAGCCTACGAGCAGTACTTC.

CDR3 region: CSARRVGEPYTEAFF. The DNA for the CDR3 is TGCAGTGCTAGACGGGTCGGGGAGCCATACACTGAAGCTTTCTTT. The gene calls are TRBV20-1 and TRBJ1-1; D not resolved. Germline V lookup: CDR1 DFQATT, CDR2 SNEGSKA (reference sequence). The V and J ends lost 2 bases and 3 bases respectively, with 16 bases between them. This CDR3 is 15 amino acids long.

This clonotype has only one observation. The V gene is TRBV19, the J gene TRBJ1-6; D not certain. The length of the CDR3 is 13 residues. The V end lost 10 bases, the J end lost 5 bases, and 12 bases lay between the germline ends. Germline CDR1 LNHDA, CDR2 SQIVND (reference sequence). CDR3 bases: TGTGCCATCTTCTGTTGGGATAATTCACCCCTCCACTTT. The encoded protein is CAIFCWDNSPLHF. Supplemented by reference TRBV19 and TRBJ1-6, the full variable domain reads DGGITQSPKYLFRKEGQNVTLSCEQNLNHDAMYWYRQDPGQGLRLIYYSQIVNDFQKGDIAEGYSVSREKKESFPLTVTSAQKNPTAFYLCAIFCWDNSPLHFGNGTRLTVT.

V usage is TRBV12-3 or TRBV12-4 and J usage is TRBJ2-7; 7 positions match TRBD1. The CDR3 consists of 15 residues. The V gene end was trimmed by 5 bases and the J gene end by 2 bases; junction bases not matched to a gene: 9. The CDR3 sequence: CASSPLGTVPYEQYF. In DNA, the CDR3 is TGTGCCAGCAGTCCCCTCGGGACAGTGCCCTACGAGCAGTACTTC.

About this clonotype: This may be a read error, as it is one base from a much larger clone. The V and J genes are TRBV10-3 and TRBJ1-6; 7 bases are shared with TRBD1. Germline values: CDR1 ENHRY, CDR2 SYGVKD. The CDR3 loop spans 16 amino acids. V shed 5 bases and J 2 bases; nucleotides not matched to a gene: 6. DNA for the CDR3: TGTGCCATCAGTACCGCGGGACAGACCTATAATTCACCCCTCCACTTT. Its translation: CAISTAGQTYNSPLHF.

This clonotype was seen at least ten times. The chain recombines TRBV5-1 with TRBJ1-1, with TRBD1 matching over 11 bases. This CDR3 is built from 19 residues. J was trimmed by 2 bases and V by 0 bases; bases with no gene match: 12. The germline V gene has CDR1 SGHRS and CDR2 YFSETQ. The CDR3 coding sequence is TGCGCCAGCAGCTTGGCAATGGCTGGACAGGGGGCAGGAAACACTGAAGCTTTCTTT. This translates into CASSLAMAGQGAGNTEAFF.

The chain uses TRBV5-6 and TRBJ2-7; TRBD1 might be the D (6 bases). The V gene's germline CDR1 is SGHDT and CDR2 YYEEEE. V lost 5 bases to trimming and J lost 2 bases, with 17 bases between them. There are 15 residues in the CDR3. The chain's CDR3 is CASSSARTATYEQYF. CDR3 nucleotides: TGTGCCAGCAGTTCCGCCCGGACAGCTACCTACGAGCAGTACTTC.

This clonotype showed up many times. CDR3 DNA: TGTGCCAGCAGCTCCCAATGGGGGGACGAGCAGTACTTC. The encoded protein is CASSSQWGDEQYF. J is TRBJ2-7 and V is TRBV5-8; TRBD2 might be the D (6 bases). The CDR3 consists of 13 residues. Trimming left V 3 bases short and J 5 bases short, with 12 bases between. Germline lookup yields CDR1 SGHTS and CDR2 YDEGEE.

CDR3 nucleotides: TGCGCCAGCAGTGCCAAAGCGGGGGGGCCGGGTACGCAGTATTTT. Protein product: CASSAKAGGPGTQYF. The gene calls are TRBV10-1 and TRBJ2-3, with 10 bases lining up with TRBD2. The CDR3 length is 15 residues. Germline trimming cut 4 bases from V and 8 bases from J; bases unmatched to any gene: 9. Germline values: CDR1 WNHNN, CDR2 SYGVQD (reference sequence).

The table lists this clonotype with many counts. The chain carries TRBV2 and TRBJ2-2; TRBD2 agrees at 8 bases. Germline CDR1 SNHLY, CDR2 FYNNEI. CDR3 length: 14 amino acids. The V segment lost 3 bases and the J segment 6 bases; nucleotides outside the gene matches: 3. The CDR3 bases are TGTGCCAGCAGTGACTTCGGGGGGGCCGGGGAGCTGTTTTTT. This translates into CASSDFGGAGELFF.

The chain couples TRBV4-1 to TRBJ2-1; 8 positions match TRBD1. The CDR3 has 15 amino acids. V lost 4 bases to trimming and J lost 8 bases; unmatched junction nucleotides: 10. From germline, CDR1 is MGHRA and CDR2 YSYEKL. The CDR3 sequence is CASSLPPGTGYEQFF. CDR3 in DNA: TGCGCCAGCAGCCTCCCACCCGGGACAGGTTATGAGCAGTTCTTC.

This clonotype has only a few counts. This chain joins TRBV20-1 and TRBJ1-5; D possibly corresponds to TRBD1 (6 bases). The CDR3 has 16 residues. Germline loops: CDR1 DFQATT, CDR2 SNEGSKA (reference sequence). The ends were cut back, 2 bases at V and 0 bases at J, with 14 bases in the middle. The CDR3 nucleotides read TGCAGTGCTAGACAGGGGATGCGGCGTAGCAATCAGCCCCAGCATTTT. Amino acids: CSARQGMRRSNQPQHF.

This chain links TRBV2 with TRBJ1-6, with TRBD1 matching over 9 bases. CDR1 and CDR2 (germline): SNHLY, FYNNEI. The junction had 2 bases not matched to a gene; V was cut back by 6 bases and J by 5 bases. The CDR3 contains 14 residues. The CDR3 spells CASSRDRDNSPLHF. CDR3 bases: TGTGCCAGCAGCCGGGACAGGGATAATTCACCCCTCCACTTT.

This clonotype was counted ten times or more. The chain is built from TRBV20-1 and TRBJ1-1, with D perhaps matching TRBD1 (6 bases). The CDR3 consists of 13 residues. Per the germline V gene, CDR1 is DFQATT and CDR2 is SNEGSKA (reference sequence). V was trimmed by 0 bases and J by 8 bases, leaving 13 bases between them. This chain's CDR3 is CSAREGTRPEAFF. CDR3 coding DNA: TGCAGTGCTAGAGAGGGGACAAGGCCCGAAGCTTTCTTT.